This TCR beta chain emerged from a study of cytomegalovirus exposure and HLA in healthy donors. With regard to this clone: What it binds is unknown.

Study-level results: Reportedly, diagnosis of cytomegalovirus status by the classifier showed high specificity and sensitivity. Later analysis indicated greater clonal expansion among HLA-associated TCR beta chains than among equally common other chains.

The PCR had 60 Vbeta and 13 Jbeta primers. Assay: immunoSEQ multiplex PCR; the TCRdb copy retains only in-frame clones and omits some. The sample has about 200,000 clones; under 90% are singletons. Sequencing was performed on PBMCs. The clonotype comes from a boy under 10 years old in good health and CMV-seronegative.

The CDR3 reads CASSLWGGTSRDEQYF. The CDR3 DNA reads TGTGCCAGCAGCTTATGGGGAGGGACGTCAAGGGACGAGCAGTACTTC. The chain employs TRBV7-2 and TRBJ2-7, with 7 bases matching TRBD2. This CDR3 spans 16 amino acids. CDR1 SGHTA and CDR2 FQGNSA come from the germline V gene. Trimming removed 2 bases from V and 5 bases from J; junction bases left unmatched: 12.